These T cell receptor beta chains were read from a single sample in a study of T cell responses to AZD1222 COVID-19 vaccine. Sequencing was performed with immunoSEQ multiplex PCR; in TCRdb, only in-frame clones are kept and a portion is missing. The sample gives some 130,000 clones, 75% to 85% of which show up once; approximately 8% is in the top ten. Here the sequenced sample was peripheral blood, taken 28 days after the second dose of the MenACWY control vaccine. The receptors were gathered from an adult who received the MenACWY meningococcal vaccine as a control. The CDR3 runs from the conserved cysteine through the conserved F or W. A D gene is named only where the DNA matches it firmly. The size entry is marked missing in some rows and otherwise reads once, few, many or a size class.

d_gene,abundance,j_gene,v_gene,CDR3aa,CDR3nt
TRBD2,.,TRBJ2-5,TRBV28,CASTPRGEKETQYF,TGTGCCAGCACTCCCCGGGGGGAGAAAGAGACCCAGTACTTC
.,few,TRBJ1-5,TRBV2,CASKEQEEKPQHF,TGTGCCAGCAAGGAACAGGAGGAGAAGCCCCAGCATTTT
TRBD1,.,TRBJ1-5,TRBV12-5,CASGLDRGPGQYNQPQHF,TGTGCTAGTGGTTTGGACAGGGGGCCGGGGCAGTACAATCAGCCCCAGCATTTT
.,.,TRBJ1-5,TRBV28,CASSPTRSATDQPQHF,TGTGCCAGCAGTCCCACTCGTTCTGCGACCGATCAGCCCCAGCATTTT
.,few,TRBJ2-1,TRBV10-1,CASSESSEANNEQFF,TGCGCCAGCAGTGAGTCGTCCGAGGCCAACAATGAGCAGTTCTTC
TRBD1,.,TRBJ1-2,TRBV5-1,CASSLGPGTGGFYGYTF,TGCGCCAGCAGCTTGGGCCCTGGGACAGGGGGCTTCTATGGCTACACCTTC
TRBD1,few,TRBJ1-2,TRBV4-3,CASSHNRDRKVYGYTF,TGCGCCAGCAGCCACAACCGGGACAGGAAGGTCTATGGCTACACCTTC
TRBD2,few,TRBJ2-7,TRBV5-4,CASSTPGLAVEQYF,TGTGCCAGCAGCACTCCGGGACTAGCGGTCGAGCAGTACTTC
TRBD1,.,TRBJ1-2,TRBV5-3,CARSFTGTGELKPLDYTF,TGTGCCAGAAGCTTCACCGGGACAGGGGAACTCAAGCCCCTTGACTACACCTTC
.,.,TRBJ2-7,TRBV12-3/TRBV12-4,CASSYRYEQYF,TGTGCCAGCAGTTATAGGTACGAGCAGTACTTC
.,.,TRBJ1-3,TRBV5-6,CASSREGGYSGNTIYF,TGTGCCAGCAGCCGCGAGGGGGGGTATTCTGGAAACACCATATATTTT
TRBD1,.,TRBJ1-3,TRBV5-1,CASSFGQGGDTIYF,TGCGCCAGCAGCTTCGGACAGGGTGGAGACACCATATATTTT
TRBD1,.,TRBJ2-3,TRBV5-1,CASSRTGGDTQYF,TGCGCCAGCAGCAGGACAGGGGGCGACACGCAGTATTTT
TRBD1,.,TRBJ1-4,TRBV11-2,CASSRRGTDNEKLFF,TGTGCCAGCAGCCGGCGTGGGACAGACAATGAAAAACTGTTTTTT